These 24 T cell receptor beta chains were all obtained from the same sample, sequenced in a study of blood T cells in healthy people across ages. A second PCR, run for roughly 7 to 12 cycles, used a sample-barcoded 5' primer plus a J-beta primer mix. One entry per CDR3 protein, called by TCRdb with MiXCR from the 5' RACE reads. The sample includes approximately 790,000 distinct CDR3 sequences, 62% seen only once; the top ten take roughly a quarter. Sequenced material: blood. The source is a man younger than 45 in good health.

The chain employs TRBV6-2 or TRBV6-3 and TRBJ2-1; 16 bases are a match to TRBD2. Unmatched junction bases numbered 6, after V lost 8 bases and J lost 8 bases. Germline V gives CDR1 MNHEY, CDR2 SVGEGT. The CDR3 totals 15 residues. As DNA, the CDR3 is TGTGCCAGCTGCCCGGGACTAGCGGGGGGGCATGAGCAGTTCTTC. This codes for CASCPGLAGGHEQFF.

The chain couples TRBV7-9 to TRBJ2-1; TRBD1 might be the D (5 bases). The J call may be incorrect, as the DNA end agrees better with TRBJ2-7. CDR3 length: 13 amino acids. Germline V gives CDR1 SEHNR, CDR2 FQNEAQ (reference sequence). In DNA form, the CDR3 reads TGTGCCAGCAGGCCACAGGTTACTAACGAGCAGTACTTC. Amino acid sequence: CASRPQVTNEQYF.

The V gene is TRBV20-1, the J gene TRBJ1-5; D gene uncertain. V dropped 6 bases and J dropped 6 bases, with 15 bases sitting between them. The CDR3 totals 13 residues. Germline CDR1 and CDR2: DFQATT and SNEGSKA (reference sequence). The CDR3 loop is CSALEPGRQPQHF. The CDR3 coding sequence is TGCAGTGCGCTTGAGCCCGGGCGTCAGCCCCAGCATTTT.

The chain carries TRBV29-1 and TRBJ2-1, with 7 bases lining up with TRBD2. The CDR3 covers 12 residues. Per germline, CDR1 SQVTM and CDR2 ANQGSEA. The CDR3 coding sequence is TGCAGTGGGGGGGACTCCTACAATGAGCAGTTCTTC. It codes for CSGGDSYNEQFF.

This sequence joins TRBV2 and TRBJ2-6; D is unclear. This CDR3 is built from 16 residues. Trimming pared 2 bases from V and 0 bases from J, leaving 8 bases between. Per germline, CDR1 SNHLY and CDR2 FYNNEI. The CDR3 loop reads CASSEIGGSGANVLTF. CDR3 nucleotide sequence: TGTGCCAGCAGTGAAATCGGCGGCTCTGGGGCCAACGTCCTGACTTTC.

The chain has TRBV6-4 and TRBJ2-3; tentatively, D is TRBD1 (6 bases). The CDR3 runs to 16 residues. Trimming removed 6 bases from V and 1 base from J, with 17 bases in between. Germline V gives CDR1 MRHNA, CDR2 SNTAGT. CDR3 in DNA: TGTGCCAGCAGCGATGCTTACAGGGACGGCACAGATACGCAGTATTTT. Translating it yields CASSDAYRDGTDTQYF.

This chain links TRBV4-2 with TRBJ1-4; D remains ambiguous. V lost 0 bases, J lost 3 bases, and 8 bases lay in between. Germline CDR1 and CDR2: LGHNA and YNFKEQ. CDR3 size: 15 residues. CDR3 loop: CASSQDLTSNEKLFF. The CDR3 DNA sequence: TGTGCCAGCAGCCAAGATCTCACATCTAATGAAAAACTGTTTTTT.

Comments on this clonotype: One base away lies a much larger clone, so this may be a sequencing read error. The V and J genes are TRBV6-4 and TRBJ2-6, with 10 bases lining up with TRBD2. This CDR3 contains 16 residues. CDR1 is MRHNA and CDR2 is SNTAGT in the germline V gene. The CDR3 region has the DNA TGTGCCGGCAGTGAGCGGGGGGGCTCTGGGGCCAACGTCCTGACTTTC. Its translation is CAGSERGGSGANVLTF.

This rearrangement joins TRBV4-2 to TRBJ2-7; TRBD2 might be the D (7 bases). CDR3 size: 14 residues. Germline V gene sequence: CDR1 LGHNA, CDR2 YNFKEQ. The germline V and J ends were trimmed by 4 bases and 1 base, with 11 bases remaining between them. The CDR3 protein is CASSRGGLSYEQYF. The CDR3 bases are TGTGCCAGCAGCCGAGGGGGACTATCCTACGAGCAGTACTTC.

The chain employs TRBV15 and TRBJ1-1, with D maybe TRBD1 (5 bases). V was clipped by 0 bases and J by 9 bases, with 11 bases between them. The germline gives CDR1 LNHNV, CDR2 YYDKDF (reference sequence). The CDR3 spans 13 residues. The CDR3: CATSRDLAGKAFF. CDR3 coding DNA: TGTGCCACCAGCAGAGATCTCGCAGGGAAAGCTTTCTTT.

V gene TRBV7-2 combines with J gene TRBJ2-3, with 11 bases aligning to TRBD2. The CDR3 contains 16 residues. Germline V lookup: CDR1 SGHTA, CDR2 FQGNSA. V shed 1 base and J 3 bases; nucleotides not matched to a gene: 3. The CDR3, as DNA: TGTGCCAGCAGCTTAGAAGCTAGCGGGGGGACAGATACGCAGTATTTT. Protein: CASSLEASGGTDTQYF.

The CDR3 nucleotides are TGTGCCAGCAGTTACTCCCTAGCGGGGGTTCTCACCGGGGAGCTGTTTTTT. The encoded protein is CASSYSLAGVLTGELFF. V gene TRBV6-6 combines with J gene TRBJ2-2, with TRBD2 identical over 10 bases. The CDR3 extends over 17 amino acids. The ends lost 0 bases at V and 4 bases at J; junction bases unmatched: 5. CDR1 is MNHNY and CDR2 is SVGAGI in the germline V gene (reference sequence).

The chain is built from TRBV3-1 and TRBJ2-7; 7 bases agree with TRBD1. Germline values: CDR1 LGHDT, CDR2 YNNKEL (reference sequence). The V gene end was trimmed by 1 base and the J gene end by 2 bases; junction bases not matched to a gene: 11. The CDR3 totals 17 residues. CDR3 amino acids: CASSQGWAQGVTYEQYF. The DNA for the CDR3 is TGTGCCAGCAGCCAAGGATGGGCGCAGGGGGTAACCTACGAGCAGTACTTC.

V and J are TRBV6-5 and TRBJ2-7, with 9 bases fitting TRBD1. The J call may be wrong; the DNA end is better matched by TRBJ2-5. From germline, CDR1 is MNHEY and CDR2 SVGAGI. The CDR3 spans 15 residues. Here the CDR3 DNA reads TGTGCCAGCAGTTACGGGACAGGGAGGCAAGAGACCCAGTACTTC. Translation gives CASSYGTGRQETQYF.

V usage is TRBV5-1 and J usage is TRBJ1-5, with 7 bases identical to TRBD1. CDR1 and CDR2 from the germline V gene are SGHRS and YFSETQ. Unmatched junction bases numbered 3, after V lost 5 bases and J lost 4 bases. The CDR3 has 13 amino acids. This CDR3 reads CASSWGQNQPQHF. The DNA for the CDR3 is TGCGCCAGCAGTTGGGGACAGAATCAGCCCCAGCATTTT.

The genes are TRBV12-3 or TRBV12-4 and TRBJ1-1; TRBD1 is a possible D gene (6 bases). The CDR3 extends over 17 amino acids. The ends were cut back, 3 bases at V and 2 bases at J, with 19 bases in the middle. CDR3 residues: CASSFQLGGGGNTEAFF. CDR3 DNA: TGTGCCAGCAGTTTCCAACTCGGGGGCGGTGGAAACACTGAAGCTTTCTTT.

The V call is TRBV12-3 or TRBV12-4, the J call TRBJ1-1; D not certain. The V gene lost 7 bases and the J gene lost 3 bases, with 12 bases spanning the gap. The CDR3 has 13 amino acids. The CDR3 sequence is CASIKAGYTEAFF. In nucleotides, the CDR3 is TGTGCCAGCATCAAGGCTGGGTACACTGAAGCTTTCTTT.

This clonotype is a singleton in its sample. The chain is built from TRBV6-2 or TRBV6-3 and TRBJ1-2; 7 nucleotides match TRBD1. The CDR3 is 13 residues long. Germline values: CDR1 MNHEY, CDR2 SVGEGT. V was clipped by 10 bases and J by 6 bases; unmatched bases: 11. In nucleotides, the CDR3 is TGTGCCATCATTGACAGGGCATGGGATGGCTACACCTTC. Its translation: CAIIDRAWDGYTF.

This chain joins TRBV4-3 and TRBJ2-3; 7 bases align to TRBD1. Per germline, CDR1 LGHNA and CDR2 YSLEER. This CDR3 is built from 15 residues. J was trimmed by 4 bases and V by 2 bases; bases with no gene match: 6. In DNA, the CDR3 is TGCGCCAGCAGCCAAAGAACAGGGGTCCCAGATACGCAGTATTTT. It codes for CASSQRTGVPDTQYF.

CDR3 bases: TGTGCCAGCAGCGCCCAGACAGGGCTGAACACTGAAGCTTTCTTT. It yields the protein CASSAQTGLNTEAFF. The V call is TRBV4-2, the J call TRBJ1-1, with 7 bases that match TRBD1. V gave up 5 bases and J gave up 0 bases; unmatched junction bases: 6. This CDR3 spans 15 amino acids. Germline V gives CDR1 LGHNA, CDR2 YNFKEQ.

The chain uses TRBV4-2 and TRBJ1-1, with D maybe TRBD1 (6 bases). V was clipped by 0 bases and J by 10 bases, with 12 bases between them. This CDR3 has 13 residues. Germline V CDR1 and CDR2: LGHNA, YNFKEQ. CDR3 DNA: TGTGCCAGCAGCCAAGAGGACAGCCCGGGAGCTTTCTTT. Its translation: CASSQEDSPGAFF.

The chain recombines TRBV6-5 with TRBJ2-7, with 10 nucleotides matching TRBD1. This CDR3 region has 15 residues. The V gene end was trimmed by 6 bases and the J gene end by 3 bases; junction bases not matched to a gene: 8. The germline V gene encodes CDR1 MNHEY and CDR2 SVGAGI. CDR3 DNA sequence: TGTGCCAGCAGACGACCGGGACAGGGGCTCTACGAGCAGTACTTC. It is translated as CASRRPGQGLYEQYF.

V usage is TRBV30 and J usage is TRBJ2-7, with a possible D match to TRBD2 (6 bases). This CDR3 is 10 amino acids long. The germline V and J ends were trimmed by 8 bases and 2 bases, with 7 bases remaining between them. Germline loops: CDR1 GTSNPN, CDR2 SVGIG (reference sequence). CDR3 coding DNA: TGTGCCGGAGGGACCTACGAGCAGTACTTC. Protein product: CAGGTYEQYF. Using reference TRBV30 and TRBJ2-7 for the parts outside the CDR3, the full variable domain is SQTIHQWPATLVQPVGSPLSLECTVEGTSNPNLYWYRQAAGRGLQLLFYSVGIGQISSEVPQNLSASRPQDRQFILSSKKLLLSDSGFYLCAGGTYEQYFGPGTRLTVT.

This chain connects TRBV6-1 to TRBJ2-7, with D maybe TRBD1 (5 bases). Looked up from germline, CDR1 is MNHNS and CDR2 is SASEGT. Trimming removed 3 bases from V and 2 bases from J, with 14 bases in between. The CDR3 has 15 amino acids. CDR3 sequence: CASSDFTGSPYEQYF. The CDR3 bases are TGTGCCAGCAGTGACTTTACAGGCTCACCCTACGAGCAGTACTTC.